These T cell receptor beta chains were read from a single sample in a study of Graves' ophthalmopathy and Graves' hyperthyroidism. TCRdb re-derived calls from the multiplex PCR reads in MiXCR, one entry per CDR3 protein. The sample yields 650,000 to 900,000 distinct CDR3 sequences, around 40% seen once. The sequenced material came from peripheral blood. The receptors derive from an adult man with Graves' ophthalmopathy. Both conserved end residues are part of each CDR3. The D gene is left open where the match is weak. Only some rows state a clone size, as once, few, many or a class for expanded clones.

clone_size	v_call	d_call	j_call	cdr3_length	cdr3_aa	cdr3_nt
few	TRBV20-1	.	TRBJ2-5	14	CSASGAPLKETQYF	TGCAGTGCTAGCGGCGCACCGTTGAAAGAGACCCAGTACTTC
.	TRBV25-1	TRBD1	TRBJ1-1	16	CASSARQGLVNTEAFF	TGTGCCAGCAGTGCTAGACAGGGGTTGGTGAACACTGAAGCTTTCTTT
.	TRBV7-9	.	TRBJ2-3	14	CASSQDLKRDTQYF	TGTGCCAGCAGCCAAGATCTTAAGAGAGATACGCAGTATTTT
many	TRBV29-1	.	TRBJ2-7	11	CSVGRVSEQYF	TGCAGCGTCGGCAGGGTAAGCGAGCAGTACTTC
.	TRBV19	.	TRBJ1-1	15	CASSIVRITNAEAFF	TGTGCCAGTAGTATAGTCAGAATAACGAACGCTGAAGCTTTCTTT
.	TRBV25-1	TRBD1	TRBJ1-6	14	CASSEWTGGSPLHF	TGTGCCAGCAGTGAGTGGACAGGGGGATCACCCCTCCACTTT
.	TRBV6-6	TRBD1	TRBJ2-7	12	CASSRTGAEQYF	TGTGCCAGCAGTCGAACAGGGGCCGAGCAGTACTTC
.	TRBV7-2	.	TRBJ2-7	16	CASSLRGAAQTYEQYF	TGTGCCAGCAGCTTACGTGGGGCAGCCCAAACCTACGAGCAGTACTTC
.	TRBV7-2	.	TRBJ1-1	14	CASRVLQGRTEAFF	TGTGCCAGCAGAGTCCTTCAGGGACGAACTGAAGCTTTCTTT
few	TRBV15	.	TRBJ1-2	16	CASSYSSGSGPDGYTF	TGTGCCAGCAGTTACTCATCCGGGTCAGGGCCGGATGGCTACACCTTC
many	TRBV20-1	TRBD1	TRBJ1-1	13	CSATGQGGTEAFF	TGCAGTGCTACGGGACAGGGGGGCACTGAAGCTTTCTTT
few	TRBV7-9	.	TRBJ2-2	15	CASSPLWGNTGELFF	TGCGCCAGCAGCCCGTTGTGGGGGAACACCGGGGAGCTGTTTTTT
.	TRBV10-3	TRBD1	TRBJ1-2	14	CAISELQGAGGYTF	TGTGCCATCAGTGAATTGCAGGGGGCGGGAGGCTACACCTTC
few	TRBV7-9	.	TRBJ1-1	15	CASSLTVFENTEAFF	TGCGCCAGCAGCCTCACAGTATTCGAGAACACTGAAGCTTTCTTT
.	TRBV20-1	.	TRBJ1-1	14	CSARAARLNTEAFF	TGCAGTGCTAGAGCGGCCAGACTGAACACTGAAGCTTTCTTT
.	TRBV9	.	TRBJ2-5	12	CASRLVQETQYF	TGTGCCAGCCGCCTAGTTCAAGAGACCCAGTACTTC
.	TRBV25-1	TRBD1	TRBJ1-5	18	CASSRRGQGANSNQPQHF	TGTGCCAGCAGCCGTCGGGGACAGGGGGCAAATAGCAATCAGCCCCAGCATTTT
.	TRBV9	.	TRBJ1-3	13	CASSGQAGNIIYF	TGTGCCAGCAGCGGGCAGGCCGGAAACATCATATATTTT
.	TRBV7-9	.	TRBJ2-7	12	CASSIGQVEQYF	TGTGCCAGCAGCATCGGGCAGGTCGAGCAGTACTTC
.	TRBV15	.	TRBJ1-2	13	CATSPGVDYGYTF	TGTGCCACCAGCCCCGGCGTAGACTATGGCTACACCTTC
many	TRBV29-1	.	TRBJ1-2	12	CSARVLNYGYTF	TGCAGCGCCAGGGTGTTGAACTATGGCTACACCTTC
many	TRBV2	TRBD1	TRBJ2-5	13	CASSRTGSVTQYF	TGTGCCAGCAGTAGGACAGGGTCGGTGACCCAGTACTTC
.	TRBV19	.	TRBJ1-2	13	CASTENDDYGYTF	TGTGCCAGTACAGAAAACGACGACTATGGCTACACCTTC
many	TRBV29-1	.	TRBJ2-7	12	CSVETGSDEQYF	TGCAGCGTTGAAACGGGCTCGGACGAGCAGTACTTC
.	TRBV27	.	TRBJ2-7	14	CASRVSGSDYEQYF	TGTGCCAGCAGGGTGAGTGGTTCGGACTACGAGCAGTACTTC
.	TRBV29-1	.	TRBJ2-2	11	CSVEGTGELFF	TGCAGCGTTGAAGGTACCGGGGAGCTGTTTTTT
.	TRBV12-3/TRBV12-4	TRBD1	TRBJ2-6	16	CASSRDRGTGANVLTF	TGTGCCAGCAGTCGGGACAGGGGAACTGGGGCCAACGTCCTGACTTTC
few	TRBV7-9	.	TRBJ2-7	16	CASSSIRDNRGHEQYF	TGTGCCAGCAGCTCGATTCGGGACAACCGGGGGCACGAGCAGTACTTC
many	TRBV7-9	.	TRBJ1-4	14	CASSLGQVGEKLFF	TGTGCCAGCAGCTTAGGACAAGTCGGAGAAAAACTGTTTTTT